This T cell receptor (beta chain) came from a study of CD8 T cells in Susac syndrome. RNA in amounts of roughly 0.5 to 1 ug was reverse transcribed with random hexamers. TCRdb called the immunoSEQ multiplex PCR reads again in MiXCR, with one record for every CDR3 protein. The sample comprises about 19,000 distinct CDR3 sequences, approximately 95% of which are singletons, and about 0.24% rests with the top ten. Trimming took off 0 bases at V and 8 bases at J, with 23 bases between the two ends. Looked up from germline, CDR1 is LGHNA and CDR2 is YSLEER. There are 18 residues in the CDR3. The chain links TRBV4-3 to TRBJ2-1; tentative D call: TRBD1 (6 bases). This clonotype was sampled from a human donor in good health. Input material: CD8+ T cells from PBMCs. The CDR3 spells CASSQDRGTLFVVDEQFF. CDR3 nucleotide sequence: TGCGCCAGCAGCCAAGATAGGGGGACCCTGTTCGTGGTCGATGAGCAGTTCTTC.